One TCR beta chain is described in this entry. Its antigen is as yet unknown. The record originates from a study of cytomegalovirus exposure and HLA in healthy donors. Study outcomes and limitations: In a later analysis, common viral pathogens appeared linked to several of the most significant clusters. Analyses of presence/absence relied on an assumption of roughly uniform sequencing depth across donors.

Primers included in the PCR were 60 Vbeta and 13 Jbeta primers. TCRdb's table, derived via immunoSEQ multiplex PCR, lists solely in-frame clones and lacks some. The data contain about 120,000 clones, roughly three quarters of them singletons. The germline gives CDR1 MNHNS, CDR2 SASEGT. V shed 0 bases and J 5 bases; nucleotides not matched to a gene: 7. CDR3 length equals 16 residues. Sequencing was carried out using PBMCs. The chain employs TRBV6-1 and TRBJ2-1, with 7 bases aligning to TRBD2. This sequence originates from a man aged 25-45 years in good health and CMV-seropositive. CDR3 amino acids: CASSEASSGLNNEQFF. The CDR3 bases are TGTGCCAGCAGTGAAGCCTCTAGCGGACTTAACAATGAGCAGTTCTTC.